These 19 T cell receptor beta chains came from one sample sequenced in a study of blood T cell repertoires in COVID-19. Sequenced by immunoSEQ multiplex PCR; TCRdb stores in-frame clones only, minus some. Among approximately 280,000 clones listed, 88% were seen once. Sequenced: peripheral blood. The receptor source for this set is a man aged 18 to 30 with active or convalescent COVID-19.

This chain connects TRBV2 to TRBJ1-2, with D perhaps TRBD1 (5 bases). CDR3 length: 15 amino acids. V lost 8 bases, J lost 5 bases, and 21 bases lay in between. Per the germline V gene, CDR1 is SNHLY and CDR2 is FYNNEI. Here the CDR3 DNA reads TGTGCCAGCTCCGAAGGGGTAGGCGGCAGTTATGGCTACACCTTC. Residues: CASSEGVGGSYGYTF. Full variable domain (outside the CDR3, taken from reference TRBV2 and TRBJ1-2): EPEVTQTPSHQVTQMGQEVILRCVPISNHLYFYWYRQILGQKVEFLVSFYNNEISEKSEIFDDQFSVERPDGSNFTLKIRSTKLEDSAMYFCASSEGVGGSYGYTFGSGTRLTVV.

The genes are TRBV10-3 and TRBJ2-1, with 8 bases matching TRBD2. Germline CDR1 and CDR2: ENHRY and SYGVKD. This CDR3 is built from 13 residues. V was pared by 0 bases and J by 13 bases, with 5 bases of the junction left unmatched. CDR3 sequence (DNA): TGTGCCATCAGTGAGTCCCGGGGGGGGACCCAGTTCTTC. It yields the protein CAISESRGGTQFF.

This rearrangement joins TRBV7-8 to TRBJ2-2, with TRBD2 identical over 13 bases. This CDR3 comprises 15 residues. Germline V gene lookup returns CDR1 SGHVS and CDR2 FQNEAQ. With 6 bases clipped from V and 4 bases from J, the junction kept 2 bases outside the gene matches. CDR3 loop: CASRLAGGLTGELFF. The CDR3 nucleotides read TGTGCCAGCAGACTAGCGGGGGGGCTCACCGGGGAGCTGTTTTTT.

The genes are TRBV19 and TRBJ1-1; D is ambiguous. Germline-derived CDR1 and CDR2 are LNHDA and SQIVND (reference sequence). This CDR3 is built from 13 residues. Trimming cost V 0 bases and J 12 bases, with 14 bases left between them. The chain's CDR3 is CASSIDEGRQTFF. The CDR3 nucleotides are TGTGCCAGTAGTATAGATGAAGGGAGACAAACTTTCTTT.

The chain links TRBV12-3 or TRBV12-4 to TRBJ1-1, with D tentatively TRBD1 (5 bases). Trimming shortened V by 4 bases and J by 8 bases, and 11 bases separated the two germline ends. There are 12 residues in the CDR3. CDR3 sequence: CASSSIQGEAFF. The DNA of the CDR3 is TGTGCCAGCAGTTCTATCCAGGGCGAAGCTTTCTTT.

CDR3 DNA sequence: TGTGCCAGCAGATTGGGGGGGCAGAACACTGAAGCTTTCTTT. Protein sequence: CASRLGGQNTEAFF. V and J are TRBV11-2 and TRBJ1-1, with D maybe TRBD1 (6 bases). The CDR3 totals 14 residues. Looked up from germline, CDR1 is SGHAT and CDR2 is FQNNGV. V lost 6 bases, J lost 1 base, and 12 bases lay in between.

V and J are TRBV19 and TRBJ1-1; D is possibly TRBD1 (6 bases). CDR3 length: 14 residues. The germline V gene has CDR1 LNHDA and CDR2 SQIVND (reference sequence). Trimming stripped 5 bases from V and 5 bases from J, with 15 bases between. The CDR3: CASSSRGAGTEAFF. The CDR3 DNA is TGTGCCAGTAGTTCCCGGGGGGCAGGTACTGAAGCTTTCTTT.

The gene calls are TRBV7-9 and TRBJ1-2; D call uncertain. CDR3 length: 11 residues. Germline V CDR1 and CDR2: SEHNR, FQNEAQ (reference sequence). Trimming shortened V by 8 bases and J by 8 bases, and 12 bases separated the two germline ends. DNA of the CDR3: TGTGCCAGCGACCGTGGCAGGGGCTACACCTTC. It specifies CASDRGRGYTF.

The V and J genes are TRBV5-5 and TRBJ2-5; TRBD2 matches 14 bases. Germline loops: CDR1 SGHKS, CDR2 YYEKEE (reference sequence). J lost 4 bases, V lost 3 bases, and 5 bases had no gene match. The CDR3 is 16 amino acids. CDR3 region: CASSSLGLAGGETQYF. CDR3 nucleotides: TGTGCCAGCAGCTCATTAGGACTAGCGGGGGGAGAGACCCAGTACTTC.

The V and J genes are TRBV5-6 and TRBJ2-7; D might be TRBD2 (6 bases). Germline V gene lookup returns CDR1 SGHDT and CDR2 YYEEEE. V dropped 2 bases and J dropped 2 bases, with 8 bases sitting between them. The CDR3 totals 13 residues. The CDR3 bases are TGTGCCAGCAGCTTTTCGGGGGCCTACGAGCAGTACTTC. Its translation is CASSFSGAYEQYF.

This clone appeared a few times. CDR3 coding DNA: TGTGCCAGCAGCCAAGTTGCGGGTACTGAAGCTTTCTTT. This encodes CASSQVAGTEAFF. The chain has TRBV14 and TRBJ1-1; D not resolved. Germline-derived CDR1 and CDR2 are SGHDN and FVKESK. This CDR3 region has 13 residues. V was pared by 1 base and J by 5 bases, with 8 bases between.

The chain uses TRBV19 and TRBJ1-2; D is uncertain. V dropped 4 bases and J dropped 1 base, with 7 bases sitting between them. The CDR3 is 13 residues long. The germline gives CDR1 LNHDA, CDR2 SQIVND (reference sequence). The CDR3 loop reads CASSTSVNYGYTF. CDR3 nucleotide sequence: TGTGCCAGTAGTACGTCGGTTAACTATGGCTACACCTTC.

The chain is built from TRBV6-5 and TRBJ1-2; 10 nucleotides line up with TRBD1. The germline V gene encodes CDR1 MNHEY and CDR2 SVGAGI. Trimming removed 6 bases from V and 8 bases from J; junction bases left unmatched: 9. This CDR3 comprises 14 residues. For the CDR3, the DNA is TGTGCCAGCAGAGACAGGGGGCCACTCGAAGGCTACACCTTC. Amino acid sequence: CASRDRGPLEGYTF.

This clone was detected only once. The rearrangement uses TRBV4-1 and TRBJ2-7; TRBD2 agrees at 9 bases. This CDR3 comprises 15 residues. CDR1 and CDR2 from the germline V gene are MGHRA and YSYEKL. J lost 5 bases, V lost 0 bases, and 5 bases had no gene match. Here the CDR3 reads CASSQDSGLANEQYF. For the CDR3, the DNA is TGCGCCAGCAGCCAAGATTCCGGACTAGCGAACGAGCAGTACTTC.

V is TRBV5-4 and J is TRBJ2-5, with TRBD1 matching over 8 bases. The junction had 10 bases not matched to a gene; V was cut back by 5 bases and J by 4 bases. CDR1 and CDR2 (germline): SGHNT, YYREEE (reference sequence). This CDR3 is built from 15 residues. The CDR3 sequence: CASSLRAQGGETQYF. The CDR3 DNA follows: TGTGCCAGCAGTCTACGGGCACAGGGGGGAGAGACCCAGTACTTC. Using reference TRBV5-4 and TRBJ2-5 for the parts outside the CDR3, the full variable domain is ETGVTQSPTHLIKTRGQQVTLRCSSQSGHNTVSWYQQALGQGPQFIFQYYREEENGRGNFPPRFSGLQFPNYSSELNVNALELDDSALYLCASSLRAQGGETQYFGPGTRLLVL.

About this clone: Distinct nucleotide sequences in the sample also encode this CDR3. This chain uses TRBV6-5 with TRBJ1-1; D is possibly TRBD1 (6 bases). This CDR3 is built from 14 residues. Per the germline V gene, CDR1 is MNHEY and CDR2 is SVGAGI. V lost 4 bases, J lost 1 base, and 10 bases lay in between. CDR3 in amino acids: CASSSRGKNTEAFF. DNA of the CDR3: TGTGCCAGCAGTTCTAGGGGGAAGAACACTGAAGCTTTCTTT.

This clone appeared a few times. The chain is built from TRBV11-2 and TRBJ1-2; D is perhaps TRBD1 (5 bases). Germline V gene lookup returns CDR1 SGHAT and CDR2 FQNNGV. V was pared by 5 bases and J by 2 bases, with 15 bases between. CDR3 size: 15 residues. CDR3 amino acids: CASSHSWGPNYGYTF. The CDR3 DNA reads as TGTGCCAGCAGCCACTCATGGGGCCCCAACTATGGCTACACCTTC.

This clone was counted between two and nine times. This chain joins TRBV5-6 and TRBJ1-2; D not certain. The CDR3 covers 13 residues. Germline V gives CDR1 SGHDT, CDR2 YYEEEE. The V end lost 0 bases, the J end lost 4 bases, and 7 bases lay between the germline ends. CDR3 DNA sequence: TGTGCCAGCAGCTTGGACAGTCCCTATGGCTACACCTTC. Protein sequence: CASSLDSPYGYTF.

This sequence joins TRBV27 and TRBJ2-3; a possible D gene is TRBD2 (6 bases). V gave up 8 bases and J gave up 0 bases, with 30 bases separating them. Germline CDR1 and CDR2: MNHEY and SMNVEV (reference sequence). This CDR3 spans 20 amino acids. CDR3 amino acids: CASGLIRLPGLLSSTDTQYF. CDR3 coding DNA: TGTGCCAGCGGACTAATTAGGCTTCCGGGGCTACTCTCTAGCACAGATACGCAGTATTTT.